This passage covers 10 T cell receptor beta chains from one sample sequenced in a study of regulatory T cells in long-lasting Graves disease. The sample's time point: newly diagnosed GD, antithyroid drugs for less than 3 months. Making the TCR library involved RNA that had been extracted from PBMCs. iRepertoire HTBI primers and Arm-PCR of CDR3 regions built TCR beta libraries. TCRdb redid the calling of the multiplex PCR reads with MiXCR, one entry per CDR3 protein. The sample includes 420,000 or so distinct CDR3 sequences, 16% of them seen just once. These records were also assigned to another study, of T cells in Graves' hyperthyroidism and ophthalmopathy.

Specimen: peripheral blood mononuclear cells (PBMCs), collected at new diagnosis, from a patient treated with antithyroid drugs. The receptors derive from a woman aged 18-35 years with Graves disease.

The V gene is TRBV18, the J gene TRBJ2-1; tentatively, D is TRBD1 (6 bases). Trimming cost V 3 bases and J 13 bases, with 22 bases left between them. Germline loops: CDR1 KGHSH, CDR2 LQKENI. The CDR3 has 15 amino acids. DNA for the CDR3: TGTGCCAGCTCACCGTCGGAGACAGGCCAAGAGGCCCAGTTCTTC. This codes for CASSPSETGQEAQFF.

On this clonotype itself: This likely stems from a read error, as it lies one base from a far larger clone. The chain employs TRBV7-8 and TRBJ1-4; TRBD1 might be the D (5 bases). Trimming removed 5 bases at V and 6 bases at J, with 16 bases between. CDR1 and CDR2 (germline): SGHVS, FQNEAQ. The CDR3 contains 15 residues. The CDR3 loop is CASSPNGGHDEKLFF. CDR3 sequence (DNA): TGTGCCAGCAGCCCCAACGGGGGTCACGATGAAAAACTGTTTTTT.

This clonotype was counted many times. The V and J genes are TRBV30 and TRBJ2-7, with D perhaps TRBD1 or TRBD2 (5 bases each). CDR3 length equals 15 residues. Germline CDR1 and CDR2: GTSNPN and SVGIG (reference sequence). V dropped 0 bases and J dropped 1 base, with 13 bases sitting between them. CDR3 region: CAWSVLFGGSYEQYF. As DNA, the CDR3 is TGTGCCTGGAGTGTACTTTTTGGGGGTTCCTACGAGCAGTACTTC.

The chain has TRBV20-1 and TRBJ2-7; 13 bases fit TRBD2. CDR1 DFQATT and CDR2 SNEGSKA come from the germline V gene (reference sequence). The CDR3 is 15 amino acids. Trimming cost V 3 bases and J 7 bases; bases outside gene matches: 9. DNA of the CDR3: TGCAGTGCTAGCGGACTAGCGGGAGCCCACACGGAGCAGTACTTC. Protein: CSASGLAGAHTEQYF.

The V and J genes are TRBV5-6 and TRBJ2-7, with D possibly matching TRBD2 (6 bases). This CDR3 has 16 residues. Germline V gene sequence: CDR1 SGHDT, CDR2 YYEEEE. V shed 7 bases and J shed 5 bases, with 25 bases lying between them. CDR3 loop: CASGSTAELAEDEQYF. In DNA form, the CDR3 reads TGTGCCAGCGGCAGCACAGCCGAACTAGCTGAAGACGAGCAGTACTTC.

Ten or more counts support this clonotype. The chain links TRBV12-3 or TRBV12-4 to TRBJ1-1; no clear D gene. Trimming removed 6 bases at V and 4 bases at J, with 12 bases between. This CDR3 region has 13 residues. The CDR3 DNA follows: TGTGCCAGCAGCCCGGGAAGCGGCACTGAAGCTTTCTTT. Encoded protein: CASSPGSGTEAFF.

This clonotype was recorded at least ten times. The chain employs TRBV6-1 and TRBJ2-7; weak D call: TRBD2 (7 bases). Trimming cost V 3 bases and J 0 bases, with 15 bases left between them. CDR3 size: 16 residues. Germline values: CDR1 MNHNS, CDR2 SASEGT. This CDR3 is CASSDPYRDYSYEQYF. The CDR3 nucleotides are TGTGCCAGCAGTGACCCCTACAGGGACTACTCCTACGAGCAGTACTTC.

This clonotype has a handful of counts. The chain joins TRBV10-3 to TRBJ2-6; D is undetermined. Germline assignment: CDR1 ENHRY and CDR2 SYGVKD. This CDR3 spans 17 amino acids. The ends were cut back, 4 bases at V and 4 bases at J, with 17 bases in the middle. The DNA for the CDR3 is TGTGCCATCAGTGGATCGAGCACCAAATTAGGGGCCAACGTCCTGACTTTC. Its translation: CAISGSSTKLGANVLTF.

This clonotype has only a few counts. CDR3 nucleotides: TGTGCCAGCAGTCTCGGCCCTCGCTCTGGGGCCAACGTCCTGACTTTC. Its protein is CASSLGPRSGANVLTF. The chain joins TRBV14 to TRBJ2-6; D is unclear. The ends were cut back, 6 bases at V and 0 bases at J, with 12 bases in the middle. CDR3 length equals 16 residues. Germline-derived CDR1 and CDR2 are SGHDN and FVKESK.

The sample holds many counts of this clonotype. The rearrangement joins TRBV3-1 to TRBJ2-1; D unresolved. The V gene's germline CDR1 is LGHDT and CDR2 YNNKEL (reference sequence). The CDR3 totals 13 residues. V was clipped by 4 bases and J by 4 bases, with 8 bases between them. The CDR3: CASSPAMYNEQFF. The CDR3 bases are TGTGCCAGCAGCCCTGCGATGTACAATGAGCAGTTCTTC.